The clone carrying this T cell receptor (beta chain) came up a few times. These data belong to a study of T-cell reconstitution after alpha-beta-depleted transplantation in children. The TCRbeta library was prepared with unique molecular identifiers. In TCRdb, the PCR reads were re-called with MiXCR into one record per CDR3 protein. This sample has about 540,000 distinct CDR3 sequences, with around 16% found just once. The CDR3 contains 15 residues. Trimming left V 5 bases short and J 4 bases short, with 17 bases between. The sequence was obtained from a human donor who donated a stem cell graft to a child with acute lymphoblastic leukemia. V gene TRBV12-3 or TRBV12-4 combines with J gene TRBJ1-2; possibly TRBD1 for D (5 bases). Specimen: PBMCs from the stem cell graft donor, collected from the stem cell graft. The CDR3 coding sequence is TGTGCCAGCAGTGACGACACGGACAAGCCCTATGGCTACACCTTC. Translating it yields CASSDDTDKPYGYTF.